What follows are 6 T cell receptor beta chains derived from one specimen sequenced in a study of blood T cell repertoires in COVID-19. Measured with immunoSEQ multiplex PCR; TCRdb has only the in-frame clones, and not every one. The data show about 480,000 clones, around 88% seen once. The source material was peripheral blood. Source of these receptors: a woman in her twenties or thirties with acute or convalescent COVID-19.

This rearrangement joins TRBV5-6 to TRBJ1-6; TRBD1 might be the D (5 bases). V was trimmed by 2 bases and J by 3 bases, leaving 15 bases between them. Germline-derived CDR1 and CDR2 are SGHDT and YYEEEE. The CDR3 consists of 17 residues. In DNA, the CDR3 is TGTGCCAGCAGCTTTACTCAGGGAAGTGTCTATAATTCACCCCTCCACTTT. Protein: CASSFTQGSVYNSPLHF.

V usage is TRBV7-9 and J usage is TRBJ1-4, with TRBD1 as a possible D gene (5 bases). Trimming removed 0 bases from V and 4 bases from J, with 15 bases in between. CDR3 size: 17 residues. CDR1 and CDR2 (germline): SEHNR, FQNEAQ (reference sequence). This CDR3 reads CASSLAGMGGDNEKLFF. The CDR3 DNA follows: TGTGCCAGCAGCTTAGCGGGAATGGGGGGTGATAATGAAAAACTGTTTTTT.

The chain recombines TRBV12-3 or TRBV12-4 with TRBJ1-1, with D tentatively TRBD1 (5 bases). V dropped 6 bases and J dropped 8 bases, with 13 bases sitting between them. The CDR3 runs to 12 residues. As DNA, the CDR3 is TGTGCCAGCAGCTTGGGACTCCCAGAAGCTTTCTTT. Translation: CASSLGLPEAFF.

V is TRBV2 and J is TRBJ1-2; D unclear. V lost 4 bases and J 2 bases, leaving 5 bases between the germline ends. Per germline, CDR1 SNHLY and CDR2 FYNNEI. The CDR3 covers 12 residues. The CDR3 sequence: CASSASNYGYTF. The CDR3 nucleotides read TGTGCCAGCAGTGCTTCGAACTATGGCTACACCTTC.

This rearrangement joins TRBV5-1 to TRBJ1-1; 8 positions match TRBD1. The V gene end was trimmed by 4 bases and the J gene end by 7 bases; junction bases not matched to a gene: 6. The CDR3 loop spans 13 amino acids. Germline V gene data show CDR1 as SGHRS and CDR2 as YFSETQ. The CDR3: CASSPGQALEAFF. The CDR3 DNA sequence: TGCGCCAGCAGCCCGGGACAGGCGCTTGAAGCTTTCTTT.

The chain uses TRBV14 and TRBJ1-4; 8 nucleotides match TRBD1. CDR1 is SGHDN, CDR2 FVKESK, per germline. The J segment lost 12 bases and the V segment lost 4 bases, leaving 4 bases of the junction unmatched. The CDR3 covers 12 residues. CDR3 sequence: CASSLDRGQLFF. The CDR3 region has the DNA TGTGCCAGCAGCCTCGACAGGGGCCAACTGTTTTTT.